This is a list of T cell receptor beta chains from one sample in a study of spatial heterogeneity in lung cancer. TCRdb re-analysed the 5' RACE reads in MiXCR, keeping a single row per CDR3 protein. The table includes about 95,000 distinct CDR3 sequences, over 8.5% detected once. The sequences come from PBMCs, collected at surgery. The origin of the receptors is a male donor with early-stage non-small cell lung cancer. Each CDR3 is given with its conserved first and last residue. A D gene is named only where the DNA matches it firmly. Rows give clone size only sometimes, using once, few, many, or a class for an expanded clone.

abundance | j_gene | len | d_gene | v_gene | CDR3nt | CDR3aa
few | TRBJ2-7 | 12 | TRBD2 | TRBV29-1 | TGCAGCGCCGAGGCGGGAGGCAGCGAGCAGTACTTC | CSAEAGGSEQYF
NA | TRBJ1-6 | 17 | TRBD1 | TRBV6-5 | TGTGCCAGCAGTTACTCGATAGGGGGCACCTATAATTCACCCCTCCACTTT | CASSYSIGGTYNSPLHF
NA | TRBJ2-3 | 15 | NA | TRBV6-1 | TGTGCCAGCAGTGAAGCCCTAGCGCACACAGATACGCAGTATTTT | CASSEALAHTDTQYF
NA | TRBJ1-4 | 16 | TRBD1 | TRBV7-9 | TGTGCCAGCAGTTCGGACAGGGGCCGTGCTAATGAAAAACTGTTTTTT | CASSSDRGRANEKLFF
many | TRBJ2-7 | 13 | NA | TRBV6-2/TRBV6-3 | TGTGCCAGCTGGGGAGTTGGGACCTACGAGCAGTACTTC | CASWGVGTYEQYF
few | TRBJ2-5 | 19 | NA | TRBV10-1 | TGCGCCAGCAGTGAACCACCCGGGACTCCCGAGAGCCCCCAAGAGACCCAGTACTTC | CASSEPPGTPESPQETQYF
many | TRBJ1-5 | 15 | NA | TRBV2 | TGTGCCAGCAGCCTAGGGGTCGGGTACAATCAGCCCCAGCATTTT | CASSLGVGYNQPQHF
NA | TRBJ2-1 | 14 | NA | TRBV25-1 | TGTGCCAGCAGTCCTTCTAGGGGGGGGAATGAGCAGTTCTTC | CASSPSRGGNEQFF
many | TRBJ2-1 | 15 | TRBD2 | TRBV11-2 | TGTGCCAGCAGCCCTAGCGGGGGGGCCTACAATGAGCAGTTCTTC | CASSPSGGAYNEQFF
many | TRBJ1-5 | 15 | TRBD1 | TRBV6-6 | TGTGCCAGCAGGACAGGGAGGGTTCACAATCAGCCCCAGCATTTT | CASRTGRVHNQPQHF
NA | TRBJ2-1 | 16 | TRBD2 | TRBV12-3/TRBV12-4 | TGTGCCAGCAGTTTTGGGGAGGGCAATGGGAACAATGAGCAGTTCTTC | CASSFGEGNGNNEQFF
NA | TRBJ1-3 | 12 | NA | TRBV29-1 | TGCAGCGTTCGGGGCTCTGGAAACACCATATATTTT | CSVRGSGNTIYF
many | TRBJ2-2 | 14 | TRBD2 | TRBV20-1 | TGCAGTGCAAGTTGGCGGGGGGCGGCCGGGGAGCTGTTTTTT | CSASWRGAAGELFF
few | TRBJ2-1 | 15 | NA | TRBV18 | TGTGCCAGCTCACCACCGTCGGCAGGGCGGGATGAGCAGTTCTTC | CASSPPSAGRDEQFF
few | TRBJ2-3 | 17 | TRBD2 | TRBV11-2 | TGTGCCAGCAGCTTAACCGGCGGGAGGGAGAGCGCAGATACGCAGTATTTT | CASSLTGGRESADTQYF
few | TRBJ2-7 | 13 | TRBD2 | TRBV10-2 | TGCGCCAGCACCCGCGGGAGCTTCTACGAGCAGTACTTC | CASTRGSFYEQYF
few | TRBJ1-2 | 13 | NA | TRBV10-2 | TGCGCCAGCAGTGAGTCGGGATACTATGGCTACACCTTC | CASSESGYYGYTF
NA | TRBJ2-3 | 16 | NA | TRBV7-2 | TGTGCCAGCAGCCGGCTGGGGAGGAATCCCCCGGATACGCAGTATTTT | CASSRLGRNPPDTQYF
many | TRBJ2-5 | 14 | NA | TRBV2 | TGTGCCAGCAGTGAAGCGGGAGGGGGAGAGACCCAGTACTTC | CASSEAGGGETQYF
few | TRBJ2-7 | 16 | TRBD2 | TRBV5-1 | TGCGCCAGCAGCTTGTGGGGGACTAGCGGCTCCTACGAGCAGTACTTC | CASSLWGTSGSYEQYF
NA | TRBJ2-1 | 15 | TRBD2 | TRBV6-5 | TGTGCCAGCAGATTAGCGGGAGGGAGGAGCTATGAGCAGTTCTTC | CASRLAGGRSYEQFF
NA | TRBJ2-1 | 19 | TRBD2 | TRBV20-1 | TGCAGTGCTAGAGAAGTGGCGGGGGACCGCCCCTGGCCCTACAATGAGCAGTTCTTC | CSAREVAGDRPWPYNEQFF
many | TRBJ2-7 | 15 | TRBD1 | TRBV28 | TGTGCCAGCAGTTTACGACAGGGGGGGTTCTACGAGCAGTACTTC | CASSLRQGGFYEQYF
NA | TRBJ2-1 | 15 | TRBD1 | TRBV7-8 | TGTGCCAGCAGCTTAGAACCCGGGACAGGGACGGGGCAGTTCTTC | CASSLEPGTGTGQFF
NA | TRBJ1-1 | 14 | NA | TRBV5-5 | TGTGCCAGCAGCTTGGAGTGGGCAGGTAGTGAAGCTTTCTTT | CASSLEWAGSEAFF
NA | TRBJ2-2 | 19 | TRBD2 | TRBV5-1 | TGCGCCAGCAGCCTGGGTGCGGGACTAGCGGGCACGAACACCGGGGAGCTGTTTTTT | CASSLGAGLAGTNTGELFF
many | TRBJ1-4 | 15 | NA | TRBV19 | TGTGCCAGTAGGCGAAGACAGGCGACGGATGAAAAACTGTTTTTT | CASRRRQATDEKLFF